The subject of this entry is one T cell receptor beta chain. Original analysis: Amplification of reference gene primers provided the estimated nucleated cell counts. Sequencing used immunoSEQ multiplex PCR; TCRdb keeps in-frame clones, though not all of them. The V and J calls and clone size come from that table; D and trimming were worked out from the DNA. The sample records approximately 260,000 clones, around nine tenths being singletons. Participant ages covered about 18 to 89 years across around 22 US areas. Donors in Cohort 3 who had recovered were those with two negative PCRs, healthcare professional clearance, or resolution of their symptoms. The entry originates in a study of blood T cell repertoires in COVID-19. Study information: Samples of COVID-19 (acute and convalescent) were obtained from the United States, Italy and Spain.

V shed 0 bases and J 2 bases; nucleotides not matched to a gene: 2. The germline V gene has CDR1 LGHNA and CDR2 YNFKEQ. The CDR3 has 16 amino acids. The V call is TRBV4-2, the J call TRBJ2-3; 10 nucleotides line up with TRBD2. Specimen: PBMCs or T cells enriched from blood (not recorded which). The receptor was derived from an older woman who had recovered from COVID-19. The CDR3 DNA sequence: TGTGCCAGCAGCCAAGAGACTAGCGGGTACACAGATACGCAGTATTTT. Residues: CASSQETSGYTDTQYF.